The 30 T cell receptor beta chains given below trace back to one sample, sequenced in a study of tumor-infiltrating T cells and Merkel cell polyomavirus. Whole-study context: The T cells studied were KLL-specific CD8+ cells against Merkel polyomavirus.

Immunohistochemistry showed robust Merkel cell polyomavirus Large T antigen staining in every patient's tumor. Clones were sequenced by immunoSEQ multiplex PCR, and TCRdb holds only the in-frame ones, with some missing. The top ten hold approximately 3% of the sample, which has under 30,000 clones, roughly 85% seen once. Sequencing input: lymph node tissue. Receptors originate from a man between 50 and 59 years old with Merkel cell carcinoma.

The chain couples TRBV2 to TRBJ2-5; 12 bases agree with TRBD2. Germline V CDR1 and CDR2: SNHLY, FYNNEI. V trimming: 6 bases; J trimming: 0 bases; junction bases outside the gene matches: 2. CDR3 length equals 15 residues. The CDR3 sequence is CASRGTSGYQETQYF. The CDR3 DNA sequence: TGTGCCAGCAGGGGGACTAGCGGGTACCAAGAGACCCAGTACTTC. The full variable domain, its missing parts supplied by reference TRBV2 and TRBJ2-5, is EPEVTQTPSHQVTQMGQEVILRCVPISNHLYFYWYRQILGQKVEFLVSFYNNEISEKSEIFDDQFSVERPDGSNFTLKIRSTKLEDSAMYFCASRGTSGYQETQYFGPGTRLLVL.

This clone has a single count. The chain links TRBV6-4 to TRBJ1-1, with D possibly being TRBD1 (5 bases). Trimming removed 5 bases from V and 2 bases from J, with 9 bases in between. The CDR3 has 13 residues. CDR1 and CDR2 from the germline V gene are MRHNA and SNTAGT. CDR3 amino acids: CASSIQVNTEAFF. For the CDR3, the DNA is TGTGCCAGCAGTATACAGGTAAACACTGAAGCTTTCTTT.

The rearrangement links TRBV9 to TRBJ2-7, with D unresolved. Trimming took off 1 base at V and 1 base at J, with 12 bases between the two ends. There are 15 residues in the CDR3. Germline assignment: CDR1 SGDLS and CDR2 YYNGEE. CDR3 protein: CASSVSTEPSYEQYF. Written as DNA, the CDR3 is TGTGCCAGCAGCGTATCAACAGAGCCATCCTACGAGCAGTACTTC.

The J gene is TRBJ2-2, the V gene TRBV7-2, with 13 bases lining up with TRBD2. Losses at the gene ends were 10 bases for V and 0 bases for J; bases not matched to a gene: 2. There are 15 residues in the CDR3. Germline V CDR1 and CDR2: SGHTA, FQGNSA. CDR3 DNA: TGTGCCATGACTAGCGGGGGGACGAACACCGGGGAGCTGTTTTTT. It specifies CAMTSGGTNTGELFF.

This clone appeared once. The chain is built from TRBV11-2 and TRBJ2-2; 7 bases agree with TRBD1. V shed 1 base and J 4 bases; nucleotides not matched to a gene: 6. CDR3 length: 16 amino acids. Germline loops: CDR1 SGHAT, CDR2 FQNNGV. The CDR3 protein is CASSLVLAGGTGELFF. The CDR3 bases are TGTGCCAGCAGCTTAGTATTGGCAGGGGGCACCGGGGAGCTGTTTTTT.

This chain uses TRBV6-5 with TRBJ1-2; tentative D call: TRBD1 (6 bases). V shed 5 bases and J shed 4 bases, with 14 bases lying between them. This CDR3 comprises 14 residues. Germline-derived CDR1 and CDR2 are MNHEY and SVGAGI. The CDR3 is CASSRETGTYGYTF. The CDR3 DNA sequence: TGTGCCAGCAGTCGCGAAACAGGGACCTATGGCTACACCTTC.

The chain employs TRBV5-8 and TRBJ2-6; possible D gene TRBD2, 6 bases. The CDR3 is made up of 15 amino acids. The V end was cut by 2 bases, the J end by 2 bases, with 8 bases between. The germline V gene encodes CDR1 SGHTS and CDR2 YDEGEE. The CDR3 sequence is CASSFGGTGANVLTF. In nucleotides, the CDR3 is TGTGCCAGCAGCTTCGGGGGTACTGGGGCCAACGTCCTGACTTTC. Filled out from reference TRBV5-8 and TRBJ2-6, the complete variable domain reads EAGVTQSPTHLIKTRGQQATLRCSPISGHTSVYWYQQALGLGLQFLLWYDEGEERNRGNFPPRFSGRQFPNYSSELNVNALELEDSALYLCASSFGGTGANVLTFGAGSRLTVL.

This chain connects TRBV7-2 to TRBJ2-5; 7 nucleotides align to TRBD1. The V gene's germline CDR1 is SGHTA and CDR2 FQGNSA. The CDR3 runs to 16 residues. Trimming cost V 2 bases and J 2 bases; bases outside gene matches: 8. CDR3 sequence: CASSLYGTAQQETQYF. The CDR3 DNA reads TGTGCCAGCAGCTTATACGGGACAGCGCAACAAGAGACCCAGTACTTC.

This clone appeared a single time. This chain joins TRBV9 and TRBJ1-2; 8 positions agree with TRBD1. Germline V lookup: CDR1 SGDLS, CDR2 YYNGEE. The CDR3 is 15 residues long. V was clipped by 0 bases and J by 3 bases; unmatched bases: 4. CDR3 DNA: TGTGCCAGCAGCGTAGTAGACAGGGGTGACTATGGCTACACCTTC. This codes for CASSVVDRGDYGYTF.

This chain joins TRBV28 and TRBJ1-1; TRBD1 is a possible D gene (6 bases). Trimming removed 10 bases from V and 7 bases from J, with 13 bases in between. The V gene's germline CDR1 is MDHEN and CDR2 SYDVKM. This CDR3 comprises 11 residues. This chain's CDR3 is CATGDNFEAFF. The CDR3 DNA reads TGTGCCACCGGGGACAACTTTGAAGCTTTCTTT. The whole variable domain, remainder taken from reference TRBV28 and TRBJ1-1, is DVKVTQSSRYLVKRTGEKVFLECVQDMDHENMFWYRQDPGLGLRLIYFSYDVKMKEKGDIPEGYSVSREKKERFSLILESASTNQTSMYLCATGDNFEAFFGQGTRLTVV.

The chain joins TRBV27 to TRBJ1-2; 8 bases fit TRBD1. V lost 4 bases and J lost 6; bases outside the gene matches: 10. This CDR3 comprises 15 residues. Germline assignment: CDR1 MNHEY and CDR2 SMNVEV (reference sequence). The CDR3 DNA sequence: TGTGCCAGCAGTTACCGGACAGGGCGAGAACATGGCTACACCTTC. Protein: CASSYRTGREHGYTF.

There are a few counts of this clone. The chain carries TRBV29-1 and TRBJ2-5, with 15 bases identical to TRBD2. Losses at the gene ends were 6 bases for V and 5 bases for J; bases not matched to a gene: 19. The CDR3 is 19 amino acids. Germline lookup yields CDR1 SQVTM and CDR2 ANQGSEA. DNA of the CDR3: TGCAGCGTGTCCCTCGGATCCGGGACTAGCGGGGGGCGGTTGGAGACCCAGTACTTC. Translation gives CSVSLGSGTSGGRLETQYF.

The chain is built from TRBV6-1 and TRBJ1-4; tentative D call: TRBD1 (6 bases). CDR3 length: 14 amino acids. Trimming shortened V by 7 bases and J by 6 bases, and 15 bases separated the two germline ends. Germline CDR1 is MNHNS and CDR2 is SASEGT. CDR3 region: CASTGRGPYEKLFF. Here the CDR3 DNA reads TGTGCCAGCACCGGGCGGGGGCCCTATGAAAAACTGTTTTTT.

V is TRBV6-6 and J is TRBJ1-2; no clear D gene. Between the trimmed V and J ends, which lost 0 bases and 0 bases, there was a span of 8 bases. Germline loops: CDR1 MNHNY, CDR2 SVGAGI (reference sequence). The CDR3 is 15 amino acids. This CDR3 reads CASSYSGSSNYGYTF. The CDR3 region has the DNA TGTGCCAGCAGTTACTCGGGCAGTTCTAACTATGGCTACACCTTC.

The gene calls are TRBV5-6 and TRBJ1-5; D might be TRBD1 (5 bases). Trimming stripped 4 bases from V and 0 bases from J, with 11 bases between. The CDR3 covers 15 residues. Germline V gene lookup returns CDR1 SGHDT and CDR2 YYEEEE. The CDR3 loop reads CASSRRANSNQPQHF. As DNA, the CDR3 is TGTGCCAGCAGCCGCAGGGCGAATAGCAATCAGCCCCAGCATTTT.

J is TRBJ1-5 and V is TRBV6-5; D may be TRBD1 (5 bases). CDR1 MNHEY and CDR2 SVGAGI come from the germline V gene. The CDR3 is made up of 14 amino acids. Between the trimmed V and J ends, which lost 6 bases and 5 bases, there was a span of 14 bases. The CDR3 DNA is TGTGCCAGCAGCTGGGGGGGGAAGCATCAGCCCCAGCATTTT. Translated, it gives CASSWGGKHQPQHF.

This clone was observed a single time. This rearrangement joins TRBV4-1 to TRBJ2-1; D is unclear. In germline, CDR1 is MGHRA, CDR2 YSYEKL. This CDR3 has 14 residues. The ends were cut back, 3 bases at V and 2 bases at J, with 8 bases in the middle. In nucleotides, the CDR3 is TGCGCCAGCAGCCAGCCACCGGCCTACAATGAGCAGTTCTTC. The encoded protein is CASSQPPAYNEQFF.

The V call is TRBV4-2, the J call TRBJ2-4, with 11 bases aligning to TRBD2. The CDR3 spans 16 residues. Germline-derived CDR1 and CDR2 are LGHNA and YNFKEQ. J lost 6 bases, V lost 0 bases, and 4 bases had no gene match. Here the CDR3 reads CASSQDTSGGPNIQYF. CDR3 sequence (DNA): TGTGCCAGCAGCCAAGACACTAGCGGGGGACCAAACATTCAGTACTTC.

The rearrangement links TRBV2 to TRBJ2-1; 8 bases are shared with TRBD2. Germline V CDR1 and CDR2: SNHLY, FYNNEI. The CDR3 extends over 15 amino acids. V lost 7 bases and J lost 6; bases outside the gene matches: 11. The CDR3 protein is CASTRSVGRGNEQFF. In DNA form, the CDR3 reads TGTGCCAGCACTAGGAGCGTCGGGAGGGGCAATGAGCAGTTCTTC.

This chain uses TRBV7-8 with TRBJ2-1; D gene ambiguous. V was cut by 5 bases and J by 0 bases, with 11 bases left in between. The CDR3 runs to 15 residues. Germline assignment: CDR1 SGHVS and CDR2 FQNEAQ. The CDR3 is CASSLTIGSYNEQFF. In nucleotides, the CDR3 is TGTGCCAGCAGCCTGACAATAGGCTCCTACAATGAGCAGTTCTTC.

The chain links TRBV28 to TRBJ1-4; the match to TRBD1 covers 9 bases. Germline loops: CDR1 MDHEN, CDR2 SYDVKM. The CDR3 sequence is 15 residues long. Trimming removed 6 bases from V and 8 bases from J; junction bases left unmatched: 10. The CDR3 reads CASSVDRGAGEKLFF. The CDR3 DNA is TGTGCCAGCAGCGTAGACAGGGGGGCCGGCGAAAAACTGTTTTTT.

DNA of the CDR3: TGTGCCAGCAGCCTCTTGGTCGGGGGCCAAGAGACCCAGTACTTC. It is translated as CASSLLVGGQETQYF. The rearrangement uses TRBV5-8 and TRBJ2-5; TRBD2 might be the D (6 bases). The germline V gene encodes CDR1 SGHTS and CDR2 YDEGEE. With 4 bases removed from V and 1 base from J, the gap between germline ends came to 14 bases. The CDR3 runs 15 residues.

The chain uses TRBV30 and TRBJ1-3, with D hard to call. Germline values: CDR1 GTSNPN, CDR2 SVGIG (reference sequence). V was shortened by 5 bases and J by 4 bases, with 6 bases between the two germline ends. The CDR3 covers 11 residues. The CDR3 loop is CAWFKGNTIYF. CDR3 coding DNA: TGTGCCTGGTTCAAAGGAAACACCATATATTTT.

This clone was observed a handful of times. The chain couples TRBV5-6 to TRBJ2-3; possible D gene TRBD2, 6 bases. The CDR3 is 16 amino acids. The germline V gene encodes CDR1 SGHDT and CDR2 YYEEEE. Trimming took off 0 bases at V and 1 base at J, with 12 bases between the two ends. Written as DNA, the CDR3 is TGTGCCAGCAGCTTGGTCGGGGGTAAGGGCACAGATACGCAGTATTTT. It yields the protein CASSLVGGKGTDTQYF.

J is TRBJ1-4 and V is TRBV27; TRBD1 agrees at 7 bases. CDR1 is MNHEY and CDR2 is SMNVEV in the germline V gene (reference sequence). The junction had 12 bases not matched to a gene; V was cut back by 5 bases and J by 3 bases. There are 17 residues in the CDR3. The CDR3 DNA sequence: TGTGCCAGCAGTCTCCGGAGGAGTGGGACAGCTAATGAAAAACTGTTTTTT. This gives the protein CASSLRRSGTANEKLFF.

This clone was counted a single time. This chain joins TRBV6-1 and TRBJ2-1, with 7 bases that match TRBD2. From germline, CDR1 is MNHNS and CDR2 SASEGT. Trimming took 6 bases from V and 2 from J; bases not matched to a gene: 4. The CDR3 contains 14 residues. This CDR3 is CASRRGSTYNEQFF. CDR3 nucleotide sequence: TGTGCCAGCAGGCGCGGGAGCACCTACAATGAGCAGTTCTTC.

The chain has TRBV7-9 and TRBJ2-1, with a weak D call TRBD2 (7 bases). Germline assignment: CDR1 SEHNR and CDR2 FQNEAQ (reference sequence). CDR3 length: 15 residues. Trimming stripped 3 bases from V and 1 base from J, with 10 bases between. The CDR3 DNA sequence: TGTGCCAGCAGCTTGGGGGGGGCTTCCTACAATGAGCAGTTCTTC. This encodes CASSLGGASYNEQFF.

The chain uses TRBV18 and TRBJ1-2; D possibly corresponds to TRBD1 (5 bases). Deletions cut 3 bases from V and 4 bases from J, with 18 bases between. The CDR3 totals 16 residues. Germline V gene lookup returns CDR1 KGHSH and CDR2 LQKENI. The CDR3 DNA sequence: TGTGCCAGCTCACCCATCAGGGAAGAGCCTCCCTATGGCTACACCTTC. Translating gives CASSPIREEPPYGYTF.

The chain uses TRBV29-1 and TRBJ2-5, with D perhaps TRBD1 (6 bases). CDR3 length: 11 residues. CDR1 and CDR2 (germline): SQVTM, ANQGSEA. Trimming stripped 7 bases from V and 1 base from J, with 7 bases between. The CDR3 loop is CSGGGQETQYF. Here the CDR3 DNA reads TGCAGCGGAGGGGGCCAAGAGACCCAGTACTTC.

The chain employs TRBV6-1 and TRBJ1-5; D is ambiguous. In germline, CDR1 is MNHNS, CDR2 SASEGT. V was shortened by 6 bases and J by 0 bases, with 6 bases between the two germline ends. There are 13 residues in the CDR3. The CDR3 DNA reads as TGTGCCAGCAGGAGGGATAGCAATCAGCCCCAGCATTTT. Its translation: CASRRDSNQPQHF.